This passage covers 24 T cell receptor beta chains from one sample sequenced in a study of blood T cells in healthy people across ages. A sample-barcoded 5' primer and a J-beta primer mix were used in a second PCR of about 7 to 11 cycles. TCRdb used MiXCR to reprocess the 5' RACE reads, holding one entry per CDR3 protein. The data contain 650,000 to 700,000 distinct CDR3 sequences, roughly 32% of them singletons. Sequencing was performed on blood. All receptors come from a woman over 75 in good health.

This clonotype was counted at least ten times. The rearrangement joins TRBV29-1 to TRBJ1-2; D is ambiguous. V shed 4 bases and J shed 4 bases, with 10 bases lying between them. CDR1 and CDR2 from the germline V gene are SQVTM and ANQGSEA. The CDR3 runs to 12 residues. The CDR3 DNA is TGCAGCGTTGTTGGGCAGATCTATGGCTACACCTTC. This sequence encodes CSVVGQIYGYTF.

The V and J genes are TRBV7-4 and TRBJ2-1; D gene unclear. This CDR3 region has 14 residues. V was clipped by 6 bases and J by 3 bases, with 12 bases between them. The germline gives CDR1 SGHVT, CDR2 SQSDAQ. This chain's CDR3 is CASRHPTDYNEQFF. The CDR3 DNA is TGTGCCAGCAGACACCCGACTGACTACAATGAGCAGTTCTTC.

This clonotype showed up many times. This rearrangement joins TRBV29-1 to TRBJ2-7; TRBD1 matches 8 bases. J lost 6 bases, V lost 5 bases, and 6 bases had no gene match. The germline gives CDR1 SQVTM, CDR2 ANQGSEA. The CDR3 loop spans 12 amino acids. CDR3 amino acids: CSVKTGDAEQYF. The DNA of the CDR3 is TGCAGCGTTAAGACAGGGGATGCCGAGCAGTACTTC.

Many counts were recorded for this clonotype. The CDR3 coding sequence is TGTGCCAGCACCCCGGGGACAGTTGATTATGGCTACACCTTC. Translation gives CASTPGTVDYGYTF. The chain recombines TRBV6-5 with TRBJ1-2; TRBD1 agrees at 7 bases. This CDR3 is built from 14 residues. Germline V gene data show CDR1 as MNHEY and CDR2 as SVGAGI. V gave up 7 bases and J gave up 5 bases; unmatched junction bases: 10.

This chain's CDR3 is CAWAGQGWVGEQYF. For the CDR3, the DNA is TGTGCCTGGGCGGGACAGGGTTGGGTCGGCGAGCAGTACTTC. The gene calls are TRBV30 and TRBJ2-7; 9 bases align to TRBD1. This CDR3 has 14 residues. The germline V gene encodes CDR1 GTSNPN and CDR2 SVGIG (reference sequence). J lost 6 bases, V lost 5 bases, and 11 bases had no gene match.

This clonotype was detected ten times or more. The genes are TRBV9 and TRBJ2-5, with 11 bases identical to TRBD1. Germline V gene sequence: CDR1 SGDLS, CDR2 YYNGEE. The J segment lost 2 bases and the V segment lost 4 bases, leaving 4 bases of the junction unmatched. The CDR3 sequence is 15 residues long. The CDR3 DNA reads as TGTGCCAGCAGCATCCGGGACAGGGGGCAAGAGACCCAGTACTTC. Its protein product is CASSIRDRGQETQYF. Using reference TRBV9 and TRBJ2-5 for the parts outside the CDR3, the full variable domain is DSGVTQTPKHLITATGQRVTLRCSPRSGDLSVYWYQQSLDQGLQFLIQYYNGEERAKGNILERFSAQQFPDLHSELNLSSLELGDSALYFCASSIRDRGQETQYFGPGTRLLVL.

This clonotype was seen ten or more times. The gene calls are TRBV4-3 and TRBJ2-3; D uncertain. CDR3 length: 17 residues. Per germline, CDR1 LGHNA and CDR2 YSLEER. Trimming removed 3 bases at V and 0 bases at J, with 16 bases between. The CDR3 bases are TGCGCCAGCAGCCAGGCTTTTACCTCCGATAGCACAGATACGCAGTATTTT. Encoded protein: CASSQAFTSDSTDTQYF.

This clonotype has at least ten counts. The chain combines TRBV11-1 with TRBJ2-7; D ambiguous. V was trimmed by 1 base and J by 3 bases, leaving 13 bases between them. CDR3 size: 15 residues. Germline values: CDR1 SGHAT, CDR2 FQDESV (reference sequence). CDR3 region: CASSLGAGLDYEQYF. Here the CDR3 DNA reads TGTGCCAGCAGCTTAGGGGCAGGCCTGGACTACGAGCAGTACTTC.

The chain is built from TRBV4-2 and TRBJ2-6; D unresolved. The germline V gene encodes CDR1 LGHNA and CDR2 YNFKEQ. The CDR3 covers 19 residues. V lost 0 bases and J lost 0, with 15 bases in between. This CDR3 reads CASSQDRSAWGSGANVLTF. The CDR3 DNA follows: TGTGCCAGCAGCCAAGATCGGAGTGCGTGGGGCTCTGGGGCCAACGTCCTGACTTTC.

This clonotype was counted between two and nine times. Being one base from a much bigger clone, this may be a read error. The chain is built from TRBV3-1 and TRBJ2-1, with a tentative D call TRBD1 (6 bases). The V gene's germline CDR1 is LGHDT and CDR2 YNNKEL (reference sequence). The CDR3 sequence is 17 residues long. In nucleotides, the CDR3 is TGTGCCAGCAGCCAAGATCAGGGGCGCCAGGGTTCAAATGGGCAGTTCTTC. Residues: CASSQDQGRQGSNGQFF.

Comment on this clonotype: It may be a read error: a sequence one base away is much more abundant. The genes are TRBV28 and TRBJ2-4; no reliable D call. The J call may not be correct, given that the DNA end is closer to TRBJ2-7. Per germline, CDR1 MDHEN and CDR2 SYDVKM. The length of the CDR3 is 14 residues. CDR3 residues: CTSTPGLNGYEQYF. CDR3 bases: TGTACCAGCACCCCTGGGCTAAACGGCTACGAGCAGTACTTC.

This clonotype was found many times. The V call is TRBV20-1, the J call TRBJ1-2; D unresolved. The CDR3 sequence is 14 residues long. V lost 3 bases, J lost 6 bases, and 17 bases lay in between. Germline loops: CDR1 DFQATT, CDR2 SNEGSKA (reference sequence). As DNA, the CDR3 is TGCAGTGCTAGTCTCCAGTCTTTTACTGATGGCTACACCTTC. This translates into CSASLQSFTDGYTF.

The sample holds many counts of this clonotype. CDR3 residues: CASSKTGTGGVYGYTF. In DNA, the CDR3 is TGTGCCAGCAGCAAAACCGGGACAGGGGGCGTCTATGGCTACACCTTC. This chain links TRBV12-3 or TRBV12-4 with TRBJ1-2, with TRBD1 matching over 12 bases. The V segment lost 6 bases and the J segment 4 bases; nucleotides outside the gene matches: 9. The CDR3 totals 16 residues.

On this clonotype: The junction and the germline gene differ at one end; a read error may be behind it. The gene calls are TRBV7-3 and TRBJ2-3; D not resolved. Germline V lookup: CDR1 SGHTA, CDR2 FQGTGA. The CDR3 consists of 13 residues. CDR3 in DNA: TGCGCCAGCAGCTTGGATCAGCAATATACGCAGTATTTT. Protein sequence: CASSLDQQYTQYF.

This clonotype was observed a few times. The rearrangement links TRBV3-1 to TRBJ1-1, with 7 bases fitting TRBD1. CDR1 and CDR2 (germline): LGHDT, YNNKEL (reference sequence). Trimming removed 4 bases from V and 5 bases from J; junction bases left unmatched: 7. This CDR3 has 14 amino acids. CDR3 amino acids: CASSPGGFGTEAFF. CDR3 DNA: TGTGCCAGCAGCCCAGGGGGGTTTGGAACTGAAGCTTTCTTT.

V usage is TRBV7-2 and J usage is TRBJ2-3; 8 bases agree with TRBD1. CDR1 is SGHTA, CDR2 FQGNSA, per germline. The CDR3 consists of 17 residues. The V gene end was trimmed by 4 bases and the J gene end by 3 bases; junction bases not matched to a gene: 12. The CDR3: CASSSGPRGLATDTQYF. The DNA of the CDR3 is TGTGCCAGCAGCTCGGGTCCCAGGGGGCTCGCTACAGATACGCAGTATTTT.

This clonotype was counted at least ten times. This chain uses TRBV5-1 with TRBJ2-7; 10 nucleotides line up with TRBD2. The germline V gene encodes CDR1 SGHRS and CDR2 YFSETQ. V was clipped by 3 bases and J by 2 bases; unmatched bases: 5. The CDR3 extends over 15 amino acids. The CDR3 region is CASSSSGTSAYEQYF. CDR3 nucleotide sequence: TGCGCCAGCAGCTCATCCGGGACTAGCGCCTACGAGCAGTACTTC. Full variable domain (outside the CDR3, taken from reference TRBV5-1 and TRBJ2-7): KAGVTQTPRYLIKTRGQQVTLSCSPISGHRSVSWYQQTPGQGLQFLFEYFSETQRNKGNFPGRFSGRQFSNSRSEMNVSTLELGDSALYLCASSSSGTSAYEQYFGPGTRLTVT.

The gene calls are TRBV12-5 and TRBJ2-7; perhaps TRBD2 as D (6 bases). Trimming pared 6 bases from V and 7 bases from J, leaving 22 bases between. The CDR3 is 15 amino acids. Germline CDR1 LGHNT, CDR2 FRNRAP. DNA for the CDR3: TGTGCTAGTGGGGCGGGGAAGTCCCATTACAATGAGCAGTACTTC. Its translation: CASGAGKSHYNEQYF. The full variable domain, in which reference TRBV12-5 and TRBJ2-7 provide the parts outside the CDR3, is DARVTQTPRHKVTEMGQEVTMRCQPILGHNTVFWYRQTMMQGLELLAYFRNRAPLDDSGMPKDRFSAEMPDATLATLKIQPSEPRDSAVYFCASGAGKSHYNEQYFGPGTRLTVT.

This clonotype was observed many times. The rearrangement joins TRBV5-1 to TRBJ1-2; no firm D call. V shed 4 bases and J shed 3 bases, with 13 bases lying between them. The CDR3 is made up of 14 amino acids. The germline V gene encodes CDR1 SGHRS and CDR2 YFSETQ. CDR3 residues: CASSHPGSDYGYTF. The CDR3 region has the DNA TGCGCCAGCAGCCACCCCGGTAGCGACTATGGCTACACCTTC.

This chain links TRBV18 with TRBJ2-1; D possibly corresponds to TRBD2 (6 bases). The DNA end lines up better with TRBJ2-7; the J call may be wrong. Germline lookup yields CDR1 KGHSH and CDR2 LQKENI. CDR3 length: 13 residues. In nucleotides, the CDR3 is TGTGCCAGCTCACCGGCGGGGCTCTACGAGCAGTACTTC. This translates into CASSPAGLYEQYF.

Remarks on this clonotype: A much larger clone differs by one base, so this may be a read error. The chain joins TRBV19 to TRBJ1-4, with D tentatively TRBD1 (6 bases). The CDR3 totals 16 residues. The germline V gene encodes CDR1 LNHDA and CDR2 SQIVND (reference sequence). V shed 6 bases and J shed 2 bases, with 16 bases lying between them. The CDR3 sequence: CASRAGGGSTNEKLFF. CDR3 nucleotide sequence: TGTGCCAGTAGGGCCGGGGGCGGCTCGACTAATGAAAAACTGTTTTTT.

CDR3 nucleotide sequence: TGCAGTGCTCCCTCAAGTGGCGGGGGGGCTTTCGGTGAGCAGTTCTTC. Translation gives CSAPSSGGGAFGEQFF. The gene calls are TRBV20-1 and TRBJ2-1, with 9 bases identical to TRBD2. Germline CDR1 is DFQATT and CDR2 is SNEGSKA (reference sequence). This CDR3 is built from 16 residues. After removal of 5 bases from V and 9 bases from J, the junction contained 17 bases not matched to a gene.

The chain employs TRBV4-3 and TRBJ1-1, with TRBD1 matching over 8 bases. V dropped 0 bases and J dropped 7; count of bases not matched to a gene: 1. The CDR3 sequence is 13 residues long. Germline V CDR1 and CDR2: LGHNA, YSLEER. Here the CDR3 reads CASSQEGQDEAFF. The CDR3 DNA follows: TGCGCCAGCAGCCAAGAGGGACAGGATGAAGCTTTCTTT.

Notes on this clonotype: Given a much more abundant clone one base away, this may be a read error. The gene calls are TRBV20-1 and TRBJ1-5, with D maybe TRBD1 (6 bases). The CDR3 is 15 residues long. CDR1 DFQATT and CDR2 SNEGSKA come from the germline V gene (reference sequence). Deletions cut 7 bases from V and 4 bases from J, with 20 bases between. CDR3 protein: CSVQEGGLSNQPQHF. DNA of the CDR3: TGCAGTGTTCAAGAGGGGGGGCTCAGTAATCAGCCCCAGCATTTT.